The next 28 T cell receptor beta chains were all read from a single sample in a study of blood T cell repertoires in COVID-19. Profiling relied on immunoSEQ multiplex PCR, and the TCRdb table lists in-frame clones only, not all of them. The profile shows roughly 500,000 clones, approximately 87% of them singletons. The sample was PBMCs or T cells enriched from blood (not recorded which). These receptors all stem from a woman aged 40-49 years who had recovered from COVID-19.

The chain joins TRBV9 to TRBJ2-5; 10 nucleotides match TRBD2. The CDR3 totals 17 residues. Germline loops: CDR1 SGDLS, CDR2 YYNGEE. V shed 0 bases and J 1 base; nucleotides not matched to a gene: 6. CDR3 in amino acids: CASSVAVVAGGQETQYF. The CDR3 DNA sequence: TGTGCCAGCAGCGTAGCGGTGGTAGCGGGAGGCCAAGAGACCCAGTACTTC.

The chain couples TRBV30 to TRBJ1-4; D is undetermined. Trimming took off 2 bases at V and 6 bases at J, with 16 bases between the two ends. The CDR3 is 15 amino acids. CDR1 is GTSNPN, CDR2 SVGIG, per germline (reference sequence). The CDR3 protein is CAWSTRLLRDEKLFF. The DNA of the CDR3 is TGTGCCTGGAGTACTCGACTGCTGAGGGATGAAAAACTGTTTTTT.

This clone was detected many times. The chain employs TRBV5-1 and TRBJ1-4, with 8 nucleotides matching TRBD1. The trim removed 4 bases at V and 0 bases at J, leaving 11 bases unmatched. Germline lookup yields CDR1 SGHRS and CDR2 YFSETQ. This CDR3 spans 18 amino acids. The CDR3 spells CASSAGQGSAATNEKLFF. CDR3 DNA: TGCGCCAGCAGCGCAGGACAGGGTTCCGCTGCAACTAATGAAAAACTGTTTTTT.

This rearrangement joins TRBV19 to TRBJ1-4; D might be TRBD1 (5 bases). The CDR3 is 17 amino acids. V lost 2 bases to trimming and J lost 5 bases, with 18 bases between them. Germline V lookup: CDR1 LNHDA, CDR2 SQIVND (reference sequence). CDR3 loop: CASSIIPGTAVNEKLFF. The DNA for the CDR3 is TGTGCCAGTAGTATAATCCCCGGGACTGCGGTCAATGAAAAACTGTTTTTT.

The chain employs TRBV7-9 and TRBJ1-5; 8 bases agree with TRBD1. Per germline, CDR1 SEHNR and CDR2 FQNEAQ (reference sequence). The CDR3 consists of 17 residues. V gave up 3 bases and J gave up 0 bases; unmatched junction bases: 7. CDR3 coding DNA: TGTGCCAGCAGCTTGACCCGACAGGGGTATAGCAATCAGCCCCAGCATTTT. It is translated as CASSLTRQGYSNQPQHF.

This chain links TRBV12-5 with TRBJ2-7; 12 bases map to TRBD2. The CDR3 loop spans 17 amino acids. Germline V CDR1 and CDR2: LGHNT, FRNRAP. V shed 0 bases and J 2 bases; nucleotides not matched to a gene: 5. Here the CDR3 reads CASGLVLAGGPPYEQYF. As DNA, the CDR3 is TGTGCTAGTGGTTTGGTACTAGCGGGAGGCCCCCCCTACGAGCAGTACTTC. The complete variable domain, with remaining parts taken from reference TRBV12-5 and TRBJ2-7, reads DARVTQTPRHKVTEMGQEVTMRCQPILGHNTVFWYRQTMMQGLELLAYFRNRAPLDDSGMPKDRFSAEMPDATLATLKIQPSEPRDSAVYFCASGLVLAGGPPYEQYFGPGTRLTVT.

This chain uses TRBV27 with TRBJ1-5; TRBD1 aligns across 7 bases. The CDR3 is 14 amino acids. The J segment lost 2 bases and the V segment lost 5 bases, leaving 3 bases of the junction unmatched. CDR1 and CDR2 (germline): MNHEY, SMNVEV (reference sequence). The DNA for the CDR3 is TGTGCCAGCAGTGGTACAGGGGGCAATCAGCCCCAGCATTTT. Its protein product is CASSGTGGNQPQHF.

V is TRBV11-2 and J is TRBJ1-2; maybe TRBD1 (5 bases). V was cut by 5 bases and J by 6 bases, with 13 bases left in between. This CDR3 has 13 amino acids. Germline V gives CDR1 SGHAT, CDR2 FQNNGV. DNA for the CDR3: TGTGCCAGCAGCCCAGGGTTTAGGAATGGCTACACCTTC. Its translation: CASSPGFRNGYTF.

Only one count was recorded for this clone. The chain joins TRBV7-2 to TRBJ2-1, with 10 positions matching TRBD1. CDR3 length equals 15 residues. Germline V gives CDR1 SGHTA, CDR2 FQGNSA. The J segment lost 4 bases and the V segment lost 6 bases, leaving 6 bases of the junction unmatched. The DNA of the CDR3 is TGTGCCAGCAGACCGACGGGACAGGGGTACAATGAGCAGTTCTTC. Amino acid sequence: CASRPTGQGYNEQFF.

The V gene is TRBV5-6, the J gene TRBJ1-5; TRBD1 matches at 8 bases. This CDR3 is 16 amino acids long. Germline values: CDR1 SGHDT, CDR2 YYEEEE. V trimming: 2 bases; J trimming: 6 bases; junction bases outside the gene matches: 10. The CDR3 DNA is TGTGCCAGCAGCTTCACAGGACAGGGTCCGACTCAGCCCCAGCATTTT. Its translation: CASSFTGQGPTQPQHF.

This chain uses TRBV11-2 with TRBJ2-7; D not resolved. Germline-derived CDR1 and CDR2 are SGHAT and FQNNGV. The ends were cut back, 0 bases at V and 12 bases at J, with 15 bases in the middle. The CDR3 covers 13 residues. The CDR3 region has the DNA TGTGCCAGCAGCTTAGATCTAAGCACCCGCGCGTACTTC. As protein: CASSLDLSTRAYF. Looking up the rest from reference TRBV11-2 and TRBJ2-7 gives the full variable domain: EAGVAQSPRYKIIEKRQSVAFWCNPISGHATLYWYQQILGQGPKLLIQFQNNGVVDDSQLPKDRFSAERLKGVDSTLKIQPAKLEDSAVYLCASSLDLSTRAYFGPGTRLTVT.

This clone was seen just once. This chain uses TRBV6-5 with TRBJ2-7; maybe TRBD2 (6 bases). The CDR3 totals 14 residues. Germline values: CDR1 MNHEY, CDR2 SVGAGI. Trimming took 6 bases from V and 3 from J, leaving 15 bases between them. Written as DNA, the CDR3 is TGTGCCAGCAGGGCAACTAGCAGAAACTACGAGCAGTACTTC. Its protein is CASRATSRNYEQYF.

V and J are TRBV3-1 (or the pseudogene TRBV3-2) and TRBJ1-2; TRBD1 matches 11 bases. In germline, CDR1 is LGHDT, CDR2 YNNKEL (reference sequence). The CDR3 runs to 14 residues. After removal of 3 bases from V and 8 bases from J, the junction contained 5 bases not matched to a gene. CDR3 DNA sequence: TGTGCCAGCAGCCAGAGGACAGGGGGCTGGGGCTACACCTTC. Protein: CASSQRTGGWGYTF.

The chain is built from TRBV4-1 and TRBJ2-7; D possibly corresponds to TRBD1 (5 bases). With 1 base removed from V and 4 bases from J, the gap between germline ends came to 8 bases. Germline values: CDR1 MGHRA, CDR2 YSYEKL. This CDR3 has 13 residues. The CDR3 region has the DNA TGCGCCAGCAGCCAAGGGACACCTTACGAGCAGTACTTC. It codes for CASSQGTPYEQYF.

J is TRBJ1-2 and V is TRBV11-2; 7 bases align to TRBD1. CDR3 size: 13 residues. CDR1 is SGHAT and CDR2 is FQNNGV in the germline V gene. V dropped 5 bases and J dropped 5; count of bases not matched to a gene: 5. The CDR3: CASSTTGAYGYTF. CDR3 DNA: TGTGCCAGCAGCACAACAGGGGCGTATGGCTACACCTTC.

In this sample, this clone turned up once. The rearrangement joins TRBV6-5 to TRBJ2-7, with 8 positions matching TRBD1. The CDR3 spans 14 residues. The trim removed 5 bases at V and 3 bases at J, leaving 6 bases unmatched. Per germline, CDR1 MNHEY and CDR2 SVGAGI. CDR3 amino acids: CASSQDRVRYEQYF. DNA for the CDR3: TGTGCCAGCAGTCAGGACAGGGTCCGCTACGAGCAGTACTTC.

The gene calls are TRBV12-3 or TRBV12-4 and TRBJ2-7; D not certain. CDR3 size: 12 residues. The germline V and J ends were trimmed by 4 bases and 4 bases, with 8 bases remaining between them. The CDR3 nucleotides read TGTGCCAGCAGTTCCCCTTTATACGAGCAGTACTTC. This encodes CASSSPLYEQYF.

This clone appeared a few times. This chain links TRBV7-2 with TRBJ2-1; D is ambiguous. This CDR3 has 15 residues. Looked up from germline, CDR1 is SGHTA and CDR2 is FQGNSA. The V end was cut by 2 bases, the J end by 8 bases, with 16 bases between. CDR3 DNA sequence: TGTGCCAGCAGCTTATGGGCCCGACCCGAAGATGAGCAGTTCTTC. It yields the protein CASSLWARPEDEQFF.

This chain joins TRBV7-2 and TRBJ2-3; TRBD2 agrees at 7 bases. The junction had 6 bases not matched to a gene; V was cut back by 1 base and J by 2 bases. CDR1 and CDR2 from the germline V gene are SGHTA and FQGNSA. CDR3 size: 16 residues. The CDR3 nucleotides are TGTGCCAGCAGCTTAGGGCGGGGACTATCCACAGATACGCAGTATTTT. This translates into CASSLGRGLSTDTQYF.

The chain employs TRBV6-5 and TRBJ1-1; 7 positions agree with TRBD1. CDR1 is MNHEY and CDR2 is SVGAGI in the germline V gene. There are 16 residues in the CDR3. V lost 2 bases and J lost 1; bases outside the gene matches: 7. The CDR3 DNA sequence: TGTGCCAGCAGTTACGGCCTCGGACAGGCGAACACTGAAGCTTTCTTT. Translation gives CASSYGLGQANTEAFF.

The gene calls are TRBV7-9 and TRBJ1-2; tentatively, D is TRBD1 (6 bases). Between the trimmed V and J ends, which lost 1 base and 4 bases, there was a span of 16 bases. Per germline, CDR1 SEHNR and CDR2 FQNEAQ (reference sequence). The CDR3 spans 16 residues. As DNA, the CDR3 is TGTGCCAGCAGCTTAGATTGGACCGACAGGATCTATGGCTACACCTTC. The encoded protein is CASSLDWTDRIYGYTF.

The chain uses TRBV7-9 and TRBJ2-1; 10 bases map to TRBD2. Per the germline V gene, CDR1 is SEHNR and CDR2 is FQNEAQ (reference sequence). The CDR3 runs to 15 residues. V lost 3 bases and J lost 3; bases outside the gene matches: 2. The DNA for the CDR3 is TGTGCCAGCAGCTTTTCTAGCGGGAGCTACAATGAGCAGTTCTTC. It is translated as CASSFSSGSYNEQFF.

This clone came up once. This chain connects TRBV27 to TRBJ2-7, with 15 bases that match TRBD2. This CDR3 region has 17 residues. CDR1 MNHEY and CDR2 SMNVEV come from the germline V gene (reference sequence). V lost 5 bases and J lost 6; bases outside the gene matches: 11. The CDR3 sequence: CASSSNTGLAGGSEQYF. CDR3 bases: TGTGCCAGCAGTAGTAACACGGGACTAGCGGGAGGTAGCGAGCAGTACTTC.

The chain employs TRBV25-1 and TRBJ1-1; D may be TRBD1 (5 bases). Per the germline V gene, CDR1 is MGHDK and CDR2 is SYGVNS. The V gene lost 6 bases and the J gene lost 10 bases, with 15 bases spanning the gap. This CDR3 region has 12 residues. Here the CDR3 DNA reads TGTGCCAGCAGCAACGGGGGTGCTGGAGCTTTCTTT. Protein: CASSNGGAGAFF.

The chain recombines TRBV18 with TRBJ2-1; TRBD2 might be the D (6 bases). This CDR3 has 15 residues. The V gene lost 3 bases and the J gene lost 7 bases, with 16 bases spanning the gap. CDR1 and CDR2 from the germline V gene are KGHSH and LQKENI. The CDR3 coding sequence is TGTGCCAGCTCACCTCCCCAACTAGCTAGGAATGAGCAGTTCTTC. Protein: CASSPPQLARNEQFF.

This clone was recorded only once. This chain joins TRBV7-9 and TRBJ2-7; 14 nucleotides agree with TRBD2. Trimming at V came to 5 bases and at J to 7 bases, leaving 19 bases not matched to a gene. Germline CDR1 is SEHNR and CDR2 is FQNEAQ (reference sequence). There are 19 residues in the CDR3. The CDR3 sequence is CASSTTTHRTSGRRGEQYF. CDR3 coding DNA: TGTGCCAGCAGCACAACGACCCACCGGACTAGCGGGAGGAGAGGGGAGCAGTACTTC.

The chain combines TRBV12-5 with TRBJ2-3; tentatively, D is TRBD2 (6 bases). Trimming cost V 0 bases and J 3 bases, with 10 bases left between them. Looked up from germline, CDR1 is LGHNT and CDR2 is FRNRAP. CDR3 length: 15 amino acids. CDR3 loop: CASGLVGGLTDTQYF. The DNA for the CDR3 is TGTGCTAGTGGTTTGGTAGGAGGGTTGACAGATACGCAGTATTTT.

In this sample, this clone turned up a few times. The chain couples TRBV14 to TRBJ2-2, with unresolved D. V was clipped by 3 bases and J by 3 bases, with 11 bases between them. The germline CDR1 and CDR2 sequences are SGHDN and FVKESK. CDR3 length: 15 residues. In nucleotides, the CDR3 is TGTGCCAGCAGCCACACTACGGAATACACCGGGGAGCTGTTTTTT. This translates into CASSHTTEYTGELFF.